This T cell receptor beta chain originates from a study of CD8 T cells in ankylosing spondylitis. Study observations and caveats: It was reported that disease-linked clones were significantly enriched in matched ankylosing spondylitis synovial fluid. Earlier work had already found some motif variants in reactive arthritis synovial fluid and blood. Relatively rare in peripheral blood, disease-linked clones were also CD8+.

Ten or more counts support this clonotype. The antigen is not known. Germline CDR1 and CDR2: SGHRS and YFSETQ. Trimming cost V 3 bases and J 4 bases; bases outside gene matches: 6. The CDR3 contains 14 residues. Construction of TCR beta libraries was performed using quantitative 5'-RACE with molecular barcodes. TCRdb re-derived calls from the 5' RACE reads in MiXCR, one entry per CDR3 protein. The sample consists of 250,000 or so distinct CDR3 sequences, approximately 11% of them appearing once. This chain joins TRBV5-1 and TRBJ2-7; 8 bases agree with TRBD1. The sample was blood, either unsorted or a sorted T cell fraction (not recorded which). This sequence was found in a male donor with ankylosing spondylitis or in good health (not recorded which). The CDR3 bases are TGCGCCAGCAGCTCGGGCAGGGGGCTTTACGAGCAGTACTTC. This sequence encodes CASSSGRGLYEQYF.